The 3 T cell receptor beta chains listed next were all sequenced from one sample in a study of memory CD4+ T cells and cytomegalovirus serostatus. Clones were read by immunoSEQ multiplex PCR, and TCRdb kept only the in-frame ones, dropping some. Seen here are roughly 60,000 clones, about 81% observed once, and the top ten hold roughly 1%. Single viable CD3+CD4+CD8-CD45RO+ cells were sorted as the memory CD4+ T cells. The specimen was memory CD4+ T cells from blood. These TCRs come from an adult in good health and CMV-seronegative.

The rearrangement joins TRBV5-1 to TRBJ1-1; TRBD1 is a possible D gene (5 bases). CDR3 length: 13 amino acids. From germline, CDR1 is SGHRS and CDR2 YFSETQ. V lost 4 bases, J lost 3 bases, and 10 bases lay in between. The CDR3 DNA reads TGCGCCAGCAGCCTGGGACGGGACACTGAAGCTTTCTTT. The encoded protein is CASSLGRDTEAFF.

This clone came up once. CDR3 sequence: CASSFAGTANTEAFF. DNA for the CDR3: TGTGCCAGCAGCTTCGCCGGGACAGCAAACACTGAAGCTTTCTTT. The chain carries TRBV7-2 and TRBJ1-1, with 7 bases aligning to TRBD1. Germline lookup yields CDR1 SGHTA and CDR2 FQGNSA. With V trimmed by 3 bases and J by 2 bases, 6 bases remained unmatched. There are 15 residues in the CDR3.

The CDR3 loop is CASSRREGAQQPQHF. The CDR3 DNA reads TGTGCCAGCAGCCGACGGGAGGGGGCACAACAGCCCCAGCATTTT. This sequence joins TRBV2 and TRBJ1-5; TRBD1 agrees at 7 bases. Germline assignment: CDR1 SNHLY and CDR2 FYNNEI. The CDR3 has 15 amino acids. J gave up 7 bases and V 6 bases, and 12 bases lay outside the gene matches. The complete variable domain, with remaining parts taken from reference TRBV2 and TRBJ1-5, reads EPEVTQTPSHQVTQMGQEVILRCVPISNHLYFYWYRQILGQKVEFLVSFYNNEISEKSEIFDDQFSVERPDGSNFTLKIRSTKLEDSAMYFCASSRREGAQQPQHFGDGTRLSIL.